Listed below are T cell receptor beta chains from one sample, sequenced in a study of chemoradiotherapy in HPV16-positive cancers. The method was immunoSEQ multiplex PCR; TCRdb's version includes in-frame clones alone and lacks a portion of them. The table has tens of thousands of clones, 88% seen once. This sample comprised blood, obtained from a patient who underwent chemoradiotherapy. Source of these receptors: a human donor with HPV-associated anogenital cancer. The CDR3 runs from the conserved cysteine through the conserved F or W. A D gene is named only where the DNA matches it firmly. Clone size is stated in some rows and not others, as once, few, many or a class when expanded.

D gene: NA
V gene: TRBV19
clone size: NA
J gene: TRBJ2-3
CDR3 protein: CASSRSGGRTDTQYF
CDR3 DNA: TGTGCCAGTAGTCGTTCCGGGGGACGCACAGATACGCAGTATTTT

D gene: TRBD1
V gene: TRBV9
clone size: NA
J gene: TRBJ2-7
CDR3 protein: CASSVGTGTGISYEQYF
CDR3 DNA: TGTGCCAGCAGCGTAGGAACGGGGACAGGAATCTCCTACGAGCAGTACTTC

D gene: TRBD1
V gene: TRBV19
clone size: NA
J gene: TRBJ1-2
CDR3 protein: CASSISTGNYGYTF
CDR3 DNA: TGTGCCAGTAGTATATCGACAGGGAACTATGGCTACACCTTC

D gene: NA
V gene: TRBV5-4
clone size: once
J gene: TRBJ2-1
CDR3 protein: CASVGSSEIEQFF
CDR3 DNA: TGTGCCAGCGTGGGGTCCTCAGAGATTGAGCAGTTCTTC

D gene: NA
V gene: TRBV6-1
clone size: NA
J gene: TRBJ1-5
CDR3 protein: CASSGGGNQPQHF
CDR3 DNA: TGTGCCAGCAGTGGTGGCGGTAATCAGCCCCAGCATTTT

D gene: NA
V gene: TRBV6-1
clone size: NA
J gene: TRBJ1-4
CDR3 protein: CASREAGTNEKLFF
CDR3 DNA: TGTGCCAGCAGGGAAGCCGGGACTAATGAAAAACTGTTTTTT

D gene: NA
V gene: TRBV15
clone size: once
J gene: TRBJ1-1
CDR3 protein: CATSTWGMPEAFF
CDR3 DNA: TGTGCCACCAGCACCTGGGGGATGCCTGAAGCTTTCTTT

D gene: NA
V gene: TRBV21-1
clone size: NA
J gene: TRBJ1-6
CDR3 protein: CASSNVGNSPLHF
CDR3 DNA: TGTGCCAGCAGCAACGTTGGGAATTCACCCCTCCACTTT

D gene: TRBD2
V gene: TRBV2
clone size: NA
J gene: TRBJ2-7
CDR3 protein: CASSPRLAGSSYEQYF
CDR3 DNA: TGTGCCAGCAGTCCCAGACTAGCGGGGAGCTCCTACGAGCAGTACTTC

D gene: NA
V gene: TRBV19
clone size: NA
J gene: TRBJ2-7
CDR3 protein: CASSLISDPSYEQYF
CDR3 DNA: TGTGCCAGTAGCCTGATATCAGACCCTTCCTACGAGCAGTACTTC

D gene: TRBD1
V gene: TRBV28
clone size: NA
J gene: TRBJ1-2
CDR3 protein: CASSRYRGSGYGYTF
CDR3 DNA: TGTGCCAGCAGTCGGTACAGGGGAAGCGGCTATGGCTACACCTTC

D gene: NA
V gene: TRBV6-5
clone size: few
J gene: TRBJ2-7
CDR3 protein: CASRGWGYEQYF
CDR3 DNA: TGTGCCAGCAGAGGATGGGGTTACGAGCAGTACTTC

D gene: TRBD1
V gene: TRBV9
clone size: NA
J gene: TRBJ1-1
CDR3 protein: CASSADRANTEAFF
CDR3 DNA: TGTGCCAGCAGCGCGGACAGGGCGAACACTGAAGCTTTCTTT

D gene: NA
V gene: TRBV6-1
clone size: NA
J gene: TRBJ2-3
CDR3 protein: CASSRGRSTDTQYF
CDR3 DNA: TGTGCCAGCAGCCGGGGGCGAAGCACAGATACGCAGTATTTT

D gene: TRBD1
V gene: TRBV18
clone size: NA
J gene: TRBJ2-2
CDR3 protein: CASSPPPGQGIHGELFF
CDR3 DNA: TGTGCCAGCTCACCACCGCCGGGACAGGGTATTCACGGGGAGCTGTTTTTT

D gene: TRBD2
V gene: TRBV7-2
clone size: NA
J gene: TRBJ2-7
CDR3 protein: CASSPGGNYEQYF
CDR3 DNA: TGTGCCAGCAGCCCGGGGGGGAACTACGAGCAGTACTTC

D gene: NA
V gene: TRBV5-1
clone size: NA
J gene: TRBJ2-3
CDR3 protein: CASSSQGASTDTQYF
CDR3 DNA: TGCGCCAGCAGCTCACAGGGTGCTAGCACAGATACGCAGTATTTT

D gene: NA
V gene: TRBV6-5
clone size: NA
J gene: TRBJ1-5
CDR3 protein: CASSYSSFAGTQPQHF
CDR3 DNA: TGTGCCAGCAGTTACTCATCATTTGCCGGAACGCAGCCCCAGCATTTT

D gene: TRBD1
V gene: TRBV2
clone size: few
J gene: TRBJ1-1
CDR3 protein: CASSDRTGGNTEAFF
CDR3 DNA: TGTGCCAGCAGTGACCGGACAGGAGGGAACACTGAAGCTTTCTTT

D gene: TRBD1
V gene: TRBV6-5
clone size: medium-sized
J gene: TRBJ2-7
CDR3 protein: CASSGEGQGGYEQYF
CDR3 DNA: TGTGCCAGCAGTGGGGAGGGACAGGGAGGGTACGAGCAGTACTTC

D gene: NA
V gene: TRBV27
clone size: NA
J gene: TRBJ2-7
CDR3 protein: CATLFMNEQYF
CDR3 DNA: TGTGCCACCCTGTTTATGAACGAGCAGTACTTC

D gene: NA
V gene: TRBV2
clone size: NA
J gene: TRBJ2-3
CDR3 protein: CARGGPFRTDTQYF
CDR3 DNA: TGTGCCAGGGGGGGACCTTTTCGCACAGATACGCAGTATTTT

D gene: TRBD2
V gene: TRBV25-1
clone size: NA
J gene: TRBJ2-1
CDR3 protein: CASSESISGRRSNEQFF
CDR3 DNA: TGTGCCAGCAGTGAATCAATTAGCGGGAGGAGGTCCAATGAGCAGTTCTTC

D gene: TRBD2
V gene: TRBV9
clone size: NA
J gene: TRBJ2-1
CDR3 protein: CASSLSGVSYNEQFF
CDR3 DNA: TGTGCCAGCAGCTTAAGCGGGGTCTCCTACAATGAGCAGTTCTTC

D gene: TRBD1
V gene: TRBV7-2
clone size: NA
J gene: TRBJ1-5
CDR3 protein: CASSSGQGVRQPQHF
CDR3 DNA: TGTGCCAGCAGCTCGGGACAGGGGGTTCGTCAGCCCCAGCATTTT

D gene: NA
V gene: TRBV18
clone size: NA
J gene: TRBJ1-1
CDR3 protein: CASSPVAETEAFF
CDR3 DNA: TGTGCCAGCTCACCCGTGGCAGAGACTGAAGCTTTCTTT

D gene: TRBD1
V gene: TRBV10-2
clone size: once
J gene: TRBJ2-3
CDR3 protein: CASRDRGTDTQYF
CDR3 DNA: TGCGCCAGCAGGGACAGGGGCACAGATACGCAGTATTTT

D gene: TRBD2
V gene: TRBV11-2
clone size: NA
J gene: TRBJ2-2
CDR3 protein: CASSPGGDGELFF
CDR3 DNA: TGTGCCAGCTCCCCTGGGGGGGACGGGGAGCTGTTTTTT

D gene: NA
V gene: TRBV5-5
clone size: NA
J gene: TRBJ1-4
CDR3 protein: CASSLGRNEKLFF
CDR3 DNA: TGTGCCAGCAGCTTGGGACGTAATGAAAAACTGTTTTTT

D gene: TRBD2
V gene: TRBV10-2
clone size: NA
J gene: TRBJ2-1
CDR3 protein: CASSEGTSGRGRYNEQFF
CDR3 DNA: TGCGCCAGCAGTGAGGGGACTAGCGGGAGAGGTCGCTACAATGAGCAGTTCTTC

D gene: NA
V gene: TRBV5-6
clone size: NA
J gene: TRBJ2-5
CDR3 protein: CASSPGSQETQYF
CDR3 DNA: TGTGCCAGCAGCCCGGGGAGCCAAGAGACCCAGTACTTC

D gene: NA
V gene: TRBV15
clone size: NA
J gene: TRBJ1-1
CDR3 protein: CATSRAQRNTEAFF
CDR3 DNA: TGTGCCACCAGCAGAGCACAGAGGAACACTGAAGCTTTCTTT

D gene: TRBD1
V gene: TRBV5-1
clone size: NA
J gene: TRBJ2-5
CDR3 protein: CASSFQGVQETQYF
CDR3 DNA: TGCGCCAGCAGCTTTCAGGGGGTGCAAGAGACCCAGTACTTC

D gene: TRBD1
V gene: TRBV19
clone size: NA
J gene: TRBJ2-3
CDR3 protein: CASTNIRGLLITDTQYF
CDR3 DNA: TGTGCCAGTACCAATATCAGGGGGCTGTTGATTACAGATACGCAGTATTTT

D gene: NA
V gene: TRBV27
clone size: NA
J gene: TRBJ1-1
CDR3 protein: CASSLTENTEAFF
CDR3 DNA: TGTGCCAGCAGTTTAACAGAGAACACTGAAGCTTTCTTT

D gene: TRBD2
V gene: TRBV11-3
clone size: NA
J gene: TRBJ2-1
CDR3 protein: CASSWGLAGLFSYNEQFF
CDR3 DNA: TGTGCCAGCAGCTGGGGACTAGCGGGACTCTTCTCCTACAATGAGCAGTTCTTC

D gene: NA
V gene: TRBV6-1
clone size: NA
J gene: TRBJ2-7
CDR3 protein: CASPGLYYEQYF
CDR3 DNA: TGTGCCAGCCCTGGACTATACTACGAGCAGTACTTC

D gene: TRBD1
V gene: TRBV6-5
clone size: once
J gene: TRBJ2-7
CDR3 protein: CASSRDRIFYEQYF
CDR3 DNA: TGTGCCAGCAGCCGGGACAGAATTTTCTACGAGCAGTACTTC

D gene: NA
V gene: TRBV30
clone size: few
J gene: TRBJ1-1
CDR3 protein: CAWRDPGTSGFF
CDR3 DNA: TGTGCCTGGAGGGATCCCGGGACATCGGGTTTCTTT

D gene: NA
V gene: TRBV18
clone size: NA
J gene: TRBJ2-3
CDR3 protein: CASSPPSRDTQYF
CDR3 DNA: TGTGCCAGCTCACCACCGAGCCGGGATACGCAGTATTTT

D gene: TRBD1
V gene: TRBV19
clone size: NA
J gene: TRBJ2-1
CDR3 protein: CASTRQGASYNEQFF
CDR3 DNA: TGTGCCAGTACCCGACAGGGGGCTTCCTACAATGAGCAGTTCTTC

D gene: NA
V gene: TRBV19
clone size: NA
J gene: TRBJ1-4
CDR3 protein: CASNRAEANEKLFF
CDR3 DNA: TGTGCCAGTAATAGGGCAGAGGCTAATGAAAAACTGTTTTTT

D gene: TRBD2
V gene: TRBV29-1
clone size: NA
J gene: TRBJ2-5
CDR3 protein: CSVPGLAGVEYQETQYF
CDR3 DNA: TGCAGCGTTCCGGGACTAGCGGGAGTCGAGTACCAAGAGACCCAGTACTTC

D gene: NA
V gene: TRBV2
clone size: few
J gene: TRBJ1-2
CDR3 protein: CASSSYGYTF
CDR3 DNA: TGTGCCAGCAGCAGCTATGGCTACACCTTC

D gene: NA
V gene: TRBV9
clone size: NA
J gene: TRBJ2-7
CDR3 protein: CASSVAAGGQQYF
CDR3 DNA: TGTGCCAGCAGCGTAGCTGCCGGGGGACAGCAGTACTTC

D gene: NA
V gene: TRBV15
clone size: once
J gene: TRBJ1-5
CDR3 protein: CATSRGGGRGSQPQHF
CDR3 DNA: TGTGCCACCAGCAGAGGCGGCGGTCGGGGGTCTCAGCCCCAGCATTTT

D gene: TRBD2
V gene: TRBV19
clone size: NA
J gene: TRBJ2-2
CDR3 protein: CASSRKLAGVVGELFF
CDR3 DNA: TGTGCCAGTAGTAGGAAACTAGCGGGAGTGGTCGGGGAGCTGTTTTTT

D gene: NA
V gene: TRBV7-8
clone size: NA
J gene: TRBJ1-6
CDR3 protein: CASSLYRARESPLHF
CDR3 DNA: TGTGCCAGCAGCTTGTACAGGGCTCGGGAATCACCCCTCCACTTT

D gene: NA
V gene: TRBV12-5
clone size: NA
J gene: TRBJ1-2
CDR3 protein: CASGLPRDGNYGYTF
CDR3 DNA: TGTGCTAGTGGTTTGCCCCGGGACGGTAACTATGGCTACACCTTC

D gene: TRBD2
V gene: TRBV11-3
clone size: NA
J gene: TRBJ2-3
CDR3 protein: CASSQGLAGVRDTQYF
CDR3 DNA: TGTGCCAGCAGCCAGGGACTAGCGGGAGTAAGAGATACGCAGTATTTT

D gene: NA
V gene: TRBV30
clone size: few
J gene: TRBJ1-2
CDR3 protein: CAWSVRGDGYTF
CDR3 DNA: TGTGCCTGGAGTGTACGTGGCGATGGCTACACCTTC